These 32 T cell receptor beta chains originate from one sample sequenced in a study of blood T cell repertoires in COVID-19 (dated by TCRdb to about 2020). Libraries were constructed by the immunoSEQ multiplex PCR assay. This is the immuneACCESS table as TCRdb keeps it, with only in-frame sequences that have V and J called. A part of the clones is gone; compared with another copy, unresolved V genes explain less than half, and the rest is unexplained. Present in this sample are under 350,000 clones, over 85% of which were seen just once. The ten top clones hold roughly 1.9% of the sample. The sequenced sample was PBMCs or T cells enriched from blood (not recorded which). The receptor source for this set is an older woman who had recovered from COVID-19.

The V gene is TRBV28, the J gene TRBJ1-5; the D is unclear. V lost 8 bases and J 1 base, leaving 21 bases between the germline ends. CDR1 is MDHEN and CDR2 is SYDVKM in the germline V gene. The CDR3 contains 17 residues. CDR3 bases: TGTGCCAGCCGCCCGTTAATCCGGGTCGGAAGCAATCAGCCCCAGCATTTT. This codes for CASRPLIRVGSNQPQHF.

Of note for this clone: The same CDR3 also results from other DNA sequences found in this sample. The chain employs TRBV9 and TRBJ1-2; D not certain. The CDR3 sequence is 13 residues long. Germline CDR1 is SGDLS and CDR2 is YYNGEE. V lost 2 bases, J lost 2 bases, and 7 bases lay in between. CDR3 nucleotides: TGTGCCAGCAGCGTCGGGAGGAACTATGGCTACACCTTC. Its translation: CASSVGRNYGYTF.

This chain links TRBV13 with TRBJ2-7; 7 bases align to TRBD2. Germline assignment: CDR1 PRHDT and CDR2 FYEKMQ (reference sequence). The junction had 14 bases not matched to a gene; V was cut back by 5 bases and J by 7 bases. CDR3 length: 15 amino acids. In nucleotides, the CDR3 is TGTGCCAGCAGCCCCGACAGCGGGGTTGGAGGGGAGCAGTACTTC. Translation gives CASSPDSGVGGEQYF.

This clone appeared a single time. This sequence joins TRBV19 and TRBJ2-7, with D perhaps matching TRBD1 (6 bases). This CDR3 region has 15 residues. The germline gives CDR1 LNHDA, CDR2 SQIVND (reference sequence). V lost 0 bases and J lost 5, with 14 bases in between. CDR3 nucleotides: TGTGCCAGTAGTATAGAGGGGGCCAAAAGCCACGAGCAGTACTTC. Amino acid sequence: CASSIEGAKSHEQYF.

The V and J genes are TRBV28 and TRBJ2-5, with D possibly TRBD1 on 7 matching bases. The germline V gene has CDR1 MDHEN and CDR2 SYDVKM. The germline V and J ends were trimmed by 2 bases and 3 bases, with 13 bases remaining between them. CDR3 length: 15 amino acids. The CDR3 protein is CASSLAGGRKETQYF. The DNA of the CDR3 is TGTGCCAGCAGTTTAGCAGGGGGGCGAAAAGAGACCCAGTACTTC.

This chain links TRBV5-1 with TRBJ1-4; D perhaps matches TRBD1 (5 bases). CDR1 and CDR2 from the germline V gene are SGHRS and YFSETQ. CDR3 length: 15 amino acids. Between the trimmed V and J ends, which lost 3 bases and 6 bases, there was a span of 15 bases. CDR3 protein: CASSSSLGGDEKLFF. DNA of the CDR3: TGCGCCAGCAGCTCCTCTCTAGGAGGGGATGAAAAACTGTTTTTT.

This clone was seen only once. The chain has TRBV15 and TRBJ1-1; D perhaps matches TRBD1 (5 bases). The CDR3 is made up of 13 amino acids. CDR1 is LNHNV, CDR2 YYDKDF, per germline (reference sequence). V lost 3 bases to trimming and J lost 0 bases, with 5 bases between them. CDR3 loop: CATSRDMNTEAFF. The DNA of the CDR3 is TGTGCCACCAGCAGGGACATGAACACTGAAGCTTTCTTT.

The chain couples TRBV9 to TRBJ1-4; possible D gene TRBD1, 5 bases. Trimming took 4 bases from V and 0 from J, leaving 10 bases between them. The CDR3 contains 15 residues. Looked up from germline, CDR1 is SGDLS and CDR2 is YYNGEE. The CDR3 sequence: CASSPAGATNEKLFF. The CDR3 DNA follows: TGTGCCAGCAGCCCCGCGGGGGCAACTAATGAAAAACTGTTTTTT.

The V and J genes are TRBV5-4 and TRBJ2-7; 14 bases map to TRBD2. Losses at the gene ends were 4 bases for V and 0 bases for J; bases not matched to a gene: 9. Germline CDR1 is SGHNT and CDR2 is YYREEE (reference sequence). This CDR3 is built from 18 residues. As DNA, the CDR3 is TGTGCCAGCAGCCGGGGACTAGCGGGGGCCTCAAGCTCCTACGAGCAGTACTTC. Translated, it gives CASSRGLAGASSSYEQYF.

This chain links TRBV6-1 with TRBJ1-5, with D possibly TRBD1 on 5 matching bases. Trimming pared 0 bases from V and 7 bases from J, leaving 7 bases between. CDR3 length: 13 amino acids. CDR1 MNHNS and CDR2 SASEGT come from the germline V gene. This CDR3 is CASSEAREQPQHF. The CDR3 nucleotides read TGTGCCAGCAGTGAAGCCAGGGAACAGCCCCAGCATTTT.

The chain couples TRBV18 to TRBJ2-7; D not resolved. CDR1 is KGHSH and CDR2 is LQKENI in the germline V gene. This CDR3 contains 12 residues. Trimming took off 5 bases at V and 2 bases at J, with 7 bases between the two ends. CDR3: CASSFEPYEQYF. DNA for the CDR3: TGTGCCAGCTCATTCGAGCCCTACGAGCAGTACTTC.

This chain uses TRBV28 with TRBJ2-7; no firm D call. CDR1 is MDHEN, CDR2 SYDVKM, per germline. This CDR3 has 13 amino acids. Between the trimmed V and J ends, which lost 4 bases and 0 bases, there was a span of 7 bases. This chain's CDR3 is CASSSLSSYEQYF. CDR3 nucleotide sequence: TGTGCCAGCAGTTCACTTAGCTCCTACGAGCAGTACTTC. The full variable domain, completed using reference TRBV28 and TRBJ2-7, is DVKVTQSSRYLVKRTGEKVFLECVQDMDHENMFWYRQDPGLGLRLIYFSYDVKMKEKGDIPEGYSVSREKKERFSLILESASTNQTSMYLCASSSLSSYEQYFGPGTRLTVT.

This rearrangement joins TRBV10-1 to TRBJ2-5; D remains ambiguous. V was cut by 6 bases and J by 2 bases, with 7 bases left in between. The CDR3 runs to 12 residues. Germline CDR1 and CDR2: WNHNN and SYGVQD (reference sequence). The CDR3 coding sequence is TGCGCCAGCAGCAACGGGCAAGAGACCCAGTACTTC. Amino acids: CASSNGQETQYF.

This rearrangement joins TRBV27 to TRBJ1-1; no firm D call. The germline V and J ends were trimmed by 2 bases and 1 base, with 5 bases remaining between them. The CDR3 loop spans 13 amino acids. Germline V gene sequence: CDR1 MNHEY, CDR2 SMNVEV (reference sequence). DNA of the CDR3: TGTGCCAGCAGTTTAAAGAGGAACACTGAAGCTTTCTTT. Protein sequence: CASSLKRNTEAFF.

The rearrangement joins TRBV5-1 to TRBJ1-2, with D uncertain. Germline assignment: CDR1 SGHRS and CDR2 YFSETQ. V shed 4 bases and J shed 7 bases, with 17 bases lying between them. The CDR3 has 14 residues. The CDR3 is CASSLKDGSRGYTF. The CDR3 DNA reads TGCGCCAGCAGCCTGAAGGATGGGAGCCGTGGCTACACCTTC.

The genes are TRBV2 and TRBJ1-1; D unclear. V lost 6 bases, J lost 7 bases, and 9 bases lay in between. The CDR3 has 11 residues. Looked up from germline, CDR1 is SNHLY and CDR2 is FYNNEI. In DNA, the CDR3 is TGTGCCAGCAGCCTCACCAGTGAAGCTTTCTTT. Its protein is CASSLTSEAFF.

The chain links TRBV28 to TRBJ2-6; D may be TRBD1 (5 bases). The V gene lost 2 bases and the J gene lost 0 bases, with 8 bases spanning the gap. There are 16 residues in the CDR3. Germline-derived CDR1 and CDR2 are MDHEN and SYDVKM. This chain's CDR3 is CASSLLTDSGANVLTF. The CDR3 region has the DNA TGTGCCAGCAGTTTACTGACAGACTCTGGGGCCAACGTCCTGACTTTC.

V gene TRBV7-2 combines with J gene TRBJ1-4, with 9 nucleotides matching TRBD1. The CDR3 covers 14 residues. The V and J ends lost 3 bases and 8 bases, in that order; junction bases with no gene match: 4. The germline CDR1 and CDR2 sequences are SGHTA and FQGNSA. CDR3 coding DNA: TGTGCCAGCAGCTTCACAGGGGGCGGGGAAAAACTGTTTTTT. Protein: CASSFTGGGEKLFF.

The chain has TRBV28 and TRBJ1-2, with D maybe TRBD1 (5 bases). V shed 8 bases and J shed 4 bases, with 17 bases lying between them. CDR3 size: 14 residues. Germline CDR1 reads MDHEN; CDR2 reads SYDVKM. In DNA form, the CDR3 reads TGTGCCAGCGTTTCTTCCAGGGAAAGCTATGGCTACACCTTC. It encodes CASVSSRESYGYTF.

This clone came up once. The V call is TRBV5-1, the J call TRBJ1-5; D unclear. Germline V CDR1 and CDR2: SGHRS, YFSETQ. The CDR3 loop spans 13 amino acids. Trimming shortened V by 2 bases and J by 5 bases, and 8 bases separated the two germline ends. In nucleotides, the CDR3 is TGCGCCAGCAGCTTAACCATAGATCAGCCCCAGCATTTT. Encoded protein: CASSLTIDQPQHF.

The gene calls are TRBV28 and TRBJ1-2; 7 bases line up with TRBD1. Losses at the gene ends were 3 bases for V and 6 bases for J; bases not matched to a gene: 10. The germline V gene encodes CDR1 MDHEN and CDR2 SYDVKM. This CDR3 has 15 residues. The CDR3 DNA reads TGTGCCAGCAGTTTGGCGAGACAGGGCCCTCATGGCTACACCTTC. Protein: CASSLARQGPHGYTF.

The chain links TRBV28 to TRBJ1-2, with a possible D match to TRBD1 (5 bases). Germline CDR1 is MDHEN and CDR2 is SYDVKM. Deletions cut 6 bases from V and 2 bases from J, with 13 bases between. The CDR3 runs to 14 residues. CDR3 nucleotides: TGTGCCAGCAGCCGACCGGGGGAAAACTATGGCTACACCTTC. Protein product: CASSRPGENYGYTF.

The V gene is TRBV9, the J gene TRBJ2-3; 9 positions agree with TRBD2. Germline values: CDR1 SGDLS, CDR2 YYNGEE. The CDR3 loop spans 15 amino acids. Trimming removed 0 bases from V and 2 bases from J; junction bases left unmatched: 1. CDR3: CASSVGGGATDTQYF. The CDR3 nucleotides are TGTGCCAGCAGCGTAGGCGGGGGGGCCACAGATACGCAGTATTTT.

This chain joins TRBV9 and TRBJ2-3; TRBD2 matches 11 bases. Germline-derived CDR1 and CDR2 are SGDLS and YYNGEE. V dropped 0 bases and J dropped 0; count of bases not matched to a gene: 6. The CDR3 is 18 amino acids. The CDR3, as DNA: TGTGCCAGCAGCGTAGGACTAGCGGGGCGCTCTAGCACAGATACGCAGTATTTT. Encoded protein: CASSVGLAGRSSTDTQYF. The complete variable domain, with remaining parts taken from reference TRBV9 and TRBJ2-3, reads DSGVTQTPKHLITATGQRVTLRCSPRSGDLSVYWYQQSLDQGLQFLIQYYNGEERAKGNILERFSAQQFPDLHSELNLSSLELGDSALYFCASSVGLAGRSSTDTQYFGPGTRLTVL.

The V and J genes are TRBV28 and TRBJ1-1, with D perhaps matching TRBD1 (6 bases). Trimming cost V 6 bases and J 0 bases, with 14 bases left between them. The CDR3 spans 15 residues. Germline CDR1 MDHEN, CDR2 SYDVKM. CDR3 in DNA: TGTGCCAGCAGGGGACAAGGTAAATTGAACACTGAAGCTTTCTTT. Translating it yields CASRGQGKLNTEAFF.

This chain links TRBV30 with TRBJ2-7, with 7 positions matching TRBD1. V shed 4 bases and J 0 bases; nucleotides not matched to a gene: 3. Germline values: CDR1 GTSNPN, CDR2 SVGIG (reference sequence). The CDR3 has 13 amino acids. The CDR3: CAWNRQGSYEQYF. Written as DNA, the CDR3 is TGTGCCTGGAACCGACAGGGCTCCTACGAGCAGTACTTC. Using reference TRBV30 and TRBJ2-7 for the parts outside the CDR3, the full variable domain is SQTIHQWPATLVQPVGSPLSLECTVEGTSNPNLYWYRQAAGRGLQLLFYSVGIGQISSEVPQNLSASRPQDRQFILSSKKLLLSDSGFYLCAWNRQGSYEQYFGPGTRLTVT.

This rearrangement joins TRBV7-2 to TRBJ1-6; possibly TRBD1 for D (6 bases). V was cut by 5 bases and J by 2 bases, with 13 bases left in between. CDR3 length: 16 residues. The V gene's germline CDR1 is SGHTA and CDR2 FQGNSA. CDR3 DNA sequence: TGTGCCAGCAGCCTCACCAGGGGCACCTATAATTCACCCCTCCACTTT. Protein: CASSLTRGTYNSPLHF. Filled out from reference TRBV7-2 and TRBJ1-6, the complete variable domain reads GAGVSQSPSNKVTEKGKDVELRCDPISGHTALYWYRQSLGQGLEFLIYFQGNSAPDKSGLPSDRFSAERTGGSVSTLTIQRTQQEDSAVYLCASSLTRGTYNSPLHFGNGTRLTVT.

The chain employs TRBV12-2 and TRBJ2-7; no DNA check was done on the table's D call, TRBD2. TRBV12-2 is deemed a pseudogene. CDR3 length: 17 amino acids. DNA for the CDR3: TGTGCAAGTCGCTCCCCCAGGAGGTTGGGAGGGAGTGAAGAGCAGTACTTC. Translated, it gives CASRSPRRLGGSEEQYF.

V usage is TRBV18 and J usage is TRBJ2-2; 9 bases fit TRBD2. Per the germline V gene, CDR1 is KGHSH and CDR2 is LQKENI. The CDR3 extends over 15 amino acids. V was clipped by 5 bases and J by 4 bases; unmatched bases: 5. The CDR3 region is CASSLTSGGTGELFF. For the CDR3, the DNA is TGTGCCAGCTCATTGACTAGCGGTGGCACCGGGGAGCTGTTTTTT.

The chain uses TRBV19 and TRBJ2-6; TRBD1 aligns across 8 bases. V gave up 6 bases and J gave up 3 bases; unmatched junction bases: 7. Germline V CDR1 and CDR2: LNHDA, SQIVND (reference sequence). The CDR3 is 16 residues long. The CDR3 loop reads CASRRTGSDGANVLTF. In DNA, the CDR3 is TGTGCCAGTAGAAGGACAGGGTCGGATGGGGCCAACGTCCTGACTTTC.

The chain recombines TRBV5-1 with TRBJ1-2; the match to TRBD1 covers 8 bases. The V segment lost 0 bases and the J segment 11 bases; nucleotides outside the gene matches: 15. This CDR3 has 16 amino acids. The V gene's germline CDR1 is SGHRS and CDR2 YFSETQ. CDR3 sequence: CASSLDPGTGPRRYTF. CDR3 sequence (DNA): TGCGCCAGCAGCTTGGATCCGGGGACAGGCCCTAGAAGATACACCTTC.

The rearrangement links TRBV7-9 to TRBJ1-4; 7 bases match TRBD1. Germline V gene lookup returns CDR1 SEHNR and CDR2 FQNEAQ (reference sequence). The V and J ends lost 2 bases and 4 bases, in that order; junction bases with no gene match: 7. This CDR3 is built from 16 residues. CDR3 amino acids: CASSLTGDGRNEKLFF. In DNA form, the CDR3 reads TGTGCCAGCAGCTTAACAGGGGACGGGCGTAATGAAAAACTGTTTTTT.